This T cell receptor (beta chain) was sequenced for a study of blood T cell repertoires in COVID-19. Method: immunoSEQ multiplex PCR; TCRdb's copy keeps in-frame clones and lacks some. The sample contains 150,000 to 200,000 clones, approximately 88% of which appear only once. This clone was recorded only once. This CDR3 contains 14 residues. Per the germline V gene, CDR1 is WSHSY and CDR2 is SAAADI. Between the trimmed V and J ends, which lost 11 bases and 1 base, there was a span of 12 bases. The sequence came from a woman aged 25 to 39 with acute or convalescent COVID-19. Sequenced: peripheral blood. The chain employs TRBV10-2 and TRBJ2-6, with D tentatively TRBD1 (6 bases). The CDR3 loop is CASKRGSGANVLTF. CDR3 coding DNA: TGCGCCTCGAAAAGGGGGTCTGGGGCCAACGTCCTGACTTTC.